Shown below are 7 T cell receptor beta chains from a single sample sequenced in a study of shared clonotypes between healthy human individuals. The data were produced by immunoSEQ multiplex PCR, yet TCRdb's version contains in-frame clones alone and is incomplete. The table includes about 490,000 clones, around 85% detected once. Sequencing input: PBMCs. The receptors were gathered from a woman aged 40-49 years in good health. Some clones in this sample may be carry-over from other donors' samples.

Only a few counts were recorded for this clone. The chain carries TRBV7-8 and TRBJ1-2; 7 bases agree with TRBD1. CDR1 and CDR2 (germline): SGHVS, FQNEAQ. This CDR3 is 14 amino acids long. J was trimmed by 5 bases and V by 5 bases; bases with no gene match: 8. As DNA, the CDR3 is TGTGCCAGCAGCCCAAGGGACAGAGCATATGGCTACACCTTC. Its protein product is CASSPRDRAYGYTF.

V is TRBV28 and J is TRBJ2-1; 12 nucleotides agree with TRBD2. After removal of 4 bases from V and 8 bases from J, the junction contained 6 bases not matched to a gene. The V gene's germline CDR1 is MDHEN and CDR2 SYDVKM. The CDR3 consists of 15 residues. The CDR3 sequence is CASSSSGRAIDEQFF. The CDR3 DNA reads as TGTGCCAGCAGTTCTAGCGGGAGGGCCATTGATGAGCAGTTCTTC.

This clone was counted many times. The V gene is TRBV7-6, the J gene TRBJ2-1; 10 positions match TRBD1. The V gene's germline CDR1 is SGHVS and CDR2 FNYEAQ. This CDR3 has 13 amino acids. With 5 bases clipped from V and 8 bases from J, the junction kept 3 bases outside the gene matches. DNA of the CDR3: TGTGCCAGCAGCCATGACAGGGGGCATGAGCAGTTCTTC. This encodes CASSHDRGHEQFF.

This chain connects TRBV28 to TRBJ1-5; TRBD1 might be the D (5 bases). V was pared by 6 bases and J by 11 bases, with 14 bases between. Germline V lookup: CDR1 MDHEN, CDR2 SYDVKM. This CDR3 has 12 amino acids. Here the CDR3 DNA reads TGTGCCAGCAGCACCGGACAATCGTCCCAGCATTTT. Its protein is CASSTGQSSQHF.

To note about this clone: This likely reflects a read error, since a far larger clone is one base away. V usage is TRBV4-2 and J usage is TRBJ2-5; D is undetermined. Germline V gene data show CDR1 as LGHNA and CDR2 as YNFKEQ. CDR3 length equals 15 residues. Trimming removed 4 bases at V and 1 base at J, with 13 bases between. The CDR3 coding sequence is TGTGCCAGCAGCCGTCTCCCGACGGCCCAAGAGACCCAGTACTTC. The encoded protein is CASSRLPTAQETQYF.

This chain connects TRBV5-1 to TRBJ2-1; the D is unclear. The germline V and J ends were trimmed by 3 bases and 0 bases, with 7 bases remaining between them. Germline V gene sequence: CDR1 SGHRS, CDR2 YFSETQ. The CDR3 loop spans 14 amino acids. This CDR3 reads CASSSSGSYNEQFF. The CDR3 coding sequence is TGCGCCAGCAGCTCCAGTGGCTCCTACAATGAGCAGTTCTTC.

This chain joins TRBV10-2 and TRBJ2-3; D is unclear. The CDR3 is made up of 12 amino acids. V lost 2 bases and J lost 12, with 12 bases in between. Germline V gives CDR1 WSHSY, CDR2 SAAADI. The DNA of the CDR3 is TGCGCCAGCAGTGAGGACTCACCCCGTCAGTATTTT. It specifies CASSEDSPRQYF.